A single sample gave rise to the 28 T cell receptor beta chains below, sequenced in a study of beta chain features in type 1 diabetes. Expressed TCRB transcripts were sequenced after all isolated RNA was converted to cDNA. Measured with immunoSEQ multiplex PCR; TCRdb has only the in-frame clones, and not every one. Among fewer than 65,000 clones listed, approximately 59% were seen once. The sequenced sample consisted of Tregs from blood. The receptors stem from a woman aged 18-29 years in good health.

J is TRBJ1-3 and V is TRBV4-2, with D maybe TRBD1 (5 bases). CDR1 is LGHNA and CDR2 is YNFKEQ in the germline V gene. V dropped 4 bases and J dropped 0 bases, with 13 bases sitting between them. The CDR3 loop spans 16 amino acids. The CDR3 is CASSRGEGSSGNTIYF. CDR3 bases: TGTGCCAGCAGCCGCGGGGAGGGGAGCTCTGGAAACACCATATATTTT.

V and J are TRBV5-1 and TRBJ1-3; 8 bases match TRBD1. The ends lost 3 bases at V and 2 bases at J; junction bases unmatched: 1. Germline loops: CDR1 SGHRS, CDR2 YFSETQ. This CDR3 is 14 amino acids long. CDR3 sequence reads: CASSSTGAGNTIYF. CDR3 bases: TGCGCCAGCAGCTCGACAGGGGCTGGAAACACCATATATTTT.

The V gene is TRBV5-1, the J gene TRBJ1-1; 9 bases line up with TRBD1. Germline V gene lookup returns CDR1 SGHRS and CDR2 YFSETQ. The CDR3 extends over 16 amino acids. With V trimmed by 4 bases and J by 0 bases, 7 bases remained unmatched. CDR3 loop: CASSRIGQGMNTEAFF. The CDR3 DNA follows: TGCGCCAGCAGCCGGATCGGACAGGGGATGAACACTGAAGCTTTCTTT.

This clone has just a few counts. V gene TRBV14 combines with J gene TRBJ1-2, with D tentatively TRBD1 (6 bases). The CDR3 runs 17 residues. V was pared by 0 bases and J by 1 base, with 15 bases between. CDR1 and CDR2 from the germline V gene are SGHDN and FVKESK. This CDR3 reads CASSQEPAGEYNYGYTF. As DNA, the CDR3 is TGTGCCAGCAGCCAAGAGCCGGCAGGGGAGTATAACTATGGCTACACCTTC.

The sample holds a few counts of this clone. The chain carries TRBV7-9 and TRBJ2-1, with 12 bases fitting TRBD2. With V trimmed by 6 bases and J by 0 bases, 12 bases remained unmatched. The CDR3 is 19 amino acids. The germline V gene encodes CDR1 SEHNR and CDR2 FQNEAQ (reference sequence). This CDR3 reads CASSLLLAGGLSSYNEQFF. The CDR3 DNA reads as TGTGCCAGCAGTCTCTTACTAGCGGGAGGCCTCAGCTCCTACAATGAGCAGTTCTTC. The variable domain in full, with the rest retrieved from reference TRBV7-9 and TRBJ2-1, is DTGVSQNPRHKITKRGQNVTFRCDPISEHNRLYWYRQTLGQGPEFLTYFQNEAQLEKSRLLSDRFSAERPKGSFSTLEIQRTEQGDSAMYLCASSLLLAGGLSSYNEQFFGPGTRLTVL.

A single count supports this clone. The V and J genes are TRBV18 and TRBJ2-2; D gene unclear. Trimming took 1 base from V and 6 from J, leaving 12 bases between them. The germline CDR1 and CDR2 sequences are KGHSH and LQKENI. There are 15 residues in the CDR3. The CDR3 here is CASSPQSRQAGELFF. CDR3 in DNA: TGTGCCAGCTCACCACAAAGTCGGCAGGCCGGGGAGCTGTTTTTT.

This rearrangement joins TRBV7-9 to TRBJ2-1; the match to TRBD1 covers 7 bases. CDR3 length: 15 amino acids. The V segment lost 6 bases and the J segment 3 bases; nucleotides outside the gene matches: 8. Per the germline V gene, CDR1 is SEHNR and CDR2 is FQNEAQ (reference sequence). The CDR3 DNA sequence: TGTGCCAGCAGTCGACAACAGGGGATCTACAATGAGCAGTTCTTC. Its translation is CASSRQQGIYNEQFF.

The gene calls are TRBV9 and TRBJ2-1, with D tentatively TRBD2 (7 bases). The V end lost 10 bases, the J end lost 5 bases, and 28 bases lay between the germline ends. Germline V CDR1 and CDR2: SGDLS, YYNGEE. The CDR3 totals 17 residues. Here the CDR3 reads CASGLKGGAMDNNEQFF. The DNA of the CDR3 is TGTGCCTCGGGGCTGAAAGGGGGGGCCATGGATAACAATGAGCAGTTCTTC. Full variable domain (rest looked up from reference TRBV9 and TRBJ2-1): DSGVTQTPKHLITATGQRVTLRCSPRSGDLSVYWYQQSLDQGLQFLIQYYNGEERAKGNILERFSAQQFPDLHSELNLSSLELGDSALYFCASGLKGGAMDNNEQFFGPGTRLTVL.

This chain links TRBV5-1 with TRBJ2-5, with 8 bases matching TRBD2. The J segment lost 2 bases and the V segment lost 7 bases, leaving 10 bases of the junction unmatched. The CDR3 is made up of 15 amino acids. CDR1 SGHRS and CDR2 YFSETQ come from the germline V gene. DNA of the CDR3: TGCGCCAGCTTCGCCCTCAGCGGGGGACAAGAGACCCAGTACTTC. It is translated as CASFALSGGQETQYF.

This rearrangement joins TRBV7-3 to TRBJ1-1, with TRBD1 identical over 7 bases. Germline values: CDR1 SGHTA, CDR2 FQGTGA. V lost 6 bases and J lost 4; bases outside the gene matches: 5. The CDR3 has 13 amino acids. The CDR3 spells CASSSQGGTEAFF. The CDR3 bases are TGTGCCAGCAGTTCTCAGGGGGGCACTGAAGCTTTCTTT.

The V call is TRBV27, the J call TRBJ1-4; unclear D gene. Trimming cost V 6 bases and J 7 bases, with 15 bases left between them. There are 14 residues in the CDR3. Germline-derived CDR1 and CDR2 are MNHEY and SMNVEV (reference sequence). CDR3 amino acids: CASSSVVSGEKLFF. CDR3 bases: TGTGCCAGCAGCTCTGTGGTTTCGGGTGAAAAACTGTTTTTT.

The chain couples TRBV4-2 to TRBJ2-1; 7 bases fit TRBD1. The germline CDR1 and CDR2 sequences are LGHNA and YNFKEQ. There are 15 residues in the CDR3. J gave up 9 bases and V 0 bases, and 8 bases lay outside the gene matches. The CDR3 nucleotides read TGTGCCAGCAGCCAAGAAGAGAGAAGGGGGCCTGAGCAGTTCTTC. As protein: CASSQEERRGPEQFF.

On this clone itself: Distinct nucleotide sequences in the sample also encode this CDR3. The V call is TRBV2, the J call TRBJ2-1; D possibly corresponds to TRBD1 (5 bases). Per the germline V gene, CDR1 is SNHLY and CDR2 is FYNNEI. V was clipped by 2 bases and J by 0 bases, with 8 bases between them. CDR3 length equals 15 residues. The CDR3 reads CASSEQGLSYNEQFF. For the CDR3, the DNA is TGTGCCAGCAGTGAACAGGGCCTCTCCTACAATGAGCAGTTCTTC.

The chain carries TRBV7-2 and TRBJ1-5; 11 positions agree with TRBD1. CDR3 length: 16 residues. Per the germline V gene, CDR1 is SGHTA and CDR2 is FQGNSA. The trim removed 6 bases at V and 5 bases at J, leaving 9 bases unmatched. CDR3 protein: CASSEGTGGIDQPQHF. CDR3 bases: TGTGCCAGCAGTGAAGGGACAGGGGGGATTGATCAGCCCCAGCATTTT. Filled out from reference TRBV7-2 and TRBJ1-5, the complete variable domain reads GAGVSQSPSNKVTEKGKDVELRCDPISGHTALYWYRQSLGQGLEFLIYFQGNSAPDKSGLPSDRFSAERTGGSVSTLTIQRTQQEDSAVYLCASSEGTGGIDQPQHFGDGTRLSIL.

The chain recombines TRBV2 with TRBJ1-5; TRBD1 matches at 9 bases. With V trimmed by 9 bases and J by 4 bases, 7 bases remained unmatched. The CDR3 loop spans 14 amino acids. Germline V gene data show CDR1 as SNHLY and CDR2 as FYNNEI. The DNA for the CDR3 is TGTGCCAGTCGAGGGACAGGGAGGAATCAGCCCCAGCATTTT. Amino acids: CASRGTGRNQPQHF.

J is TRBJ2-5 and V is TRBV6-5; D may be TRBD2 (6 bases). CDR3 length: 14 amino acids. V lost 0 bases and J lost 5, with 10 bases in between. Looked up from germline, CDR1 is MNHEY and CDR2 is SVGAGI. The CDR3 spells CASSYSGEAETQYF. CDR3 bases: TGTGCCAGCAGTTACTCGGGGGAGGCGGAGACCCAGTACTTC.

The genes are TRBV19 and TRBJ1-1; D is unresolved. Trimming pared 3 bases from V and 0 bases from J, leaving 11 bases between. The CDR3 runs to 15 residues. Germline loops: CDR1 LNHDA, CDR2 SQIVND (reference sequence). CDR3: CASSMENLMNTEAFF. The CDR3 DNA sequence: TGTGCCAGTAGTATGGAGAATCTCATGAACACTGAAGCTTTCTTT.

In its sample, this clone was seen a few times. The V and J genes are TRBV18 and TRBJ1-1; TRBD1 is a possible D gene (6 bases). The V gene's germline CDR1 is KGHSH and CDR2 LQKENI. Trimming stripped 3 bases from V and 4 bases from J, with 12 bases between. The CDR3 sequence is 14 residues long. CDR3 sequence reads: CASSPWEGGTEAFF. CDR3 nucleotides: TGTGCCAGCTCACCGTGGGAGGGGGGCACTGAAGCTTTCTTT.

The chain joins TRBV7-9 to TRBJ2-3; D not resolved. The CDR3 contains 16 residues. Trimming cost V 3 bases and J 0 bases, with 13 bases left between them. From germline, CDR1 is SEHNR and CDR2 FQNEAQ (reference sequence). CDR3 bases: TGTGCCAGCAGCTTTAGTTTTGATCTCAGCACAGATACGCAGTATTTT. The encoded protein is CASSFSFDLSTDTQYF.

The rearrangement links TRBV5-1 to TRBJ1-1; maybe TRBD1 (6 bases). Trimming removed 0 bases at V and 6 bases at J, with 18 bases between. The CDR3 is made up of 16 amino acids. Germline V CDR1 and CDR2: SGHRS, YFSETQ. The CDR3 region is CASSLVVRGMEAEAFF. The CDR3 bases are TGCGCCAGCAGCTTGGTAGTCAGGGGAATGGAAGCTGAAGCTTTCTTT. Variable domain in full (rest from reference TRBV5-1 and TRBJ1-1): KAGVTQTPRYLIKTRGQQVTLSCSPISGHRSVSWYQQTPGQGLQFLFEYFSETQRNKGNFPGRFSGRQFSNSRSEMNVSTLELGDSALYLCASSLVVRGMEAEAFFGQGTRLTVV.

The rearrangement uses TRBV7-2 and TRBJ1-3; 7 bases map to TRBD1. The CDR3 loop spans 15 amino acids. The junction had 8 bases not matched to a gene; V was cut back by 5 bases and J by 4 bases. Germline V CDR1 and CDR2: SGHTA, FQGNSA. The CDR3 region is CASSLLTGRGNTIYF. Written as DNA, the CDR3 is TGTGCCAGCAGCCTACTGACAGGGAGAGGAAACACCATATATTTT.

The chain is built from TRBV4-3 and TRBJ1-2; 7 bases map to TRBD1. The V segment lost 3 bases and the J segment 2 bases; nucleotides outside the gene matches: 9. CDR1 LGHNA and CDR2 YSLEER come from the germline V gene. The CDR3 is 16 amino acids. CDR3 nucleotide sequence: TGCGCCAGCAGCCAGCATACAGGGGCCCGGAACTATGGCTACACCTTC. This encodes CASSQHTGARNYGYTF.

The genes are TRBV2 and TRBJ1-1, with D perhaps matching TRBD1 (6 bases). The V gene's germline CDR1 is SNHLY and CDR2 FYNNEI. V gave up 6 bases and J gave up 0 bases, with 14 bases separating them. The CDR3 sequence is 15 residues long. For the CDR3, the DNA is TGTGCCAGCAGCGAACGAGGGACACTGAACACTGAAGCTTTCTTT. Translating it yields CASSERGTLNTEAFF.

The rearrangement uses TRBV27 and TRBJ2-7, with 9 nucleotides matching TRBD1. V dropped 10 bases and J dropped 2; count of bases not matched to a gene: 3. CDR3 length equals 12 residues. The germline V gene encodes CDR1 MNHEY and CDR2 SMNVEV (reference sequence). Here the CDR3 reads CATRDRAYEQYF. CDR3 sequence (DNA): TGTGCCACCCGGGACAGGGCCTACGAGCAGTACTTC.

The chain links TRBV7-8 to TRBJ2-1, with D possibly matching TRBD2 (6 bases). V dropped 4 bases and J dropped 10 bases, with 11 bases sitting between them. Germline lookup yields CDR1 SGHVS and CDR2 FQNEAQ. The CDR3 has 12 amino acids. The CDR3: CASSWGLTEQFF. In DNA form, the CDR3 reads TGTGCCAGCAGCTGGGGACTGACGGAGCAGTTCTTC. Together with reference TRBV7-8 and TRBJ2-1, the CDR3 gives the full variable domain: GAGVSQSPRYKVAKRGQDVALRCDPISGHVSLFWYQQALGQGPEFLTYFQNEAQLDKSGLPSDRFFAERPEGSVSTLKIQRTQQEDSAVYLCASSWGLTEQFFGPGTRLTVL.

This clone was detected a few times. The J gene is TRBJ1-1, the V gene TRBV7-2, with D perhaps matching TRBD1 (5 bases). Trimming shortened V by 1 base and J by 1 base, and 13 bases separated the two germline ends. Germline V gene data show CDR1 as SGHTA and CDR2 as FQGNSA. This CDR3 spans 16 amino acids. CDR3 residues: CASSLGGTVGNTEAFF. CDR3 bases: TGTGCCAGCAGCTTAGGCGGGACGGTGGGGAACACTGAAGCTTTCTTT.

The genes are TRBV6-1 and TRBJ1-1; no clear D gene. Germline V gene data show CDR1 as MNHNS and CDR2 as SASEGT. V lost 6 bases and J 3 bases, leaving 17 bases between the germline ends. This CDR3 is built from 15 residues. Here the CDR3 DNA reads TGTGCCAGCAGCCCCATCCCTTCGGAGTACACTGAAGCTTTCTTT. Translating it yields CASSPIPSEYTEAFF.

The count of this clone is one. The chain recombines TRBV7-9 with TRBJ2-5; a weak D match, TRBD2 (6 bases). The ends were cut back, 3 bases at V and 9 bases at J, with 11 bases in the middle. The CDR3 has 12 amino acids. Germline CDR1 and CDR2: SEHNR and FQNEAQ (reference sequence). CDR3 residues: CASSFSGGAQYF. DNA of the CDR3: TGTGCCAGCAGCTTTAGCGGAGGGGCCCAGTACTTC.